This T cell receptor beta chain was found in a study of T cell repertoires in cytomegalovirus infection. V lost 0 bases, J lost 0 bases, and 17 bases lay in between. Germline V gives CDR1 MNHNS, CDR2 SASEGT. CDR3 length equals 18 residues. The sample holds a few counts of this clonotype. What it recognizes is unknown. TCRdb re-derived calls from the reads in MiXCR, one entry per CDR3 protein. This table has hundreds of thousands of distinct CDR3 sequences, under 40% appearing once. The receptor was derived from a human donor in good health (CMV status not recorded). Some clones in this sample may be carry-over from other donors' samples. V is TRBV6-1 and J is TRBJ1-2, with TRBD1 as a possible D gene (5 bases). The sequenced sample was cultured CD8+ T cells from PBMCs, obtained from culture after CMV antigen stimulation. CDR3 sequence (DNA): TGTGCCAGCAGTGAAGCGCGACCAGGACAATGGGCTAACTATGGCTACACCTTC. It translates to CASSEARPGQWANYGYTF.